These 26 T cell receptor beta chains came from one sample sequenced in a study of cytomegalovirus exposure and HLA in healthy donors. Researchers ran the PCR with 60 Vbeta and 13 Jbeta primers. The data were produced by immunoSEQ multiplex PCR, yet TCRdb's version contains in-frame clones alone and is incomplete. The data hold roughly 160,000 clones, with about 72% observed a single time. The specimen was PBMCs. All receptors derive from a man between 25 and 39 years old in good health and CMV-seropositive.

This clone was detected only a few times. The gene calls are TRBV2 and TRBJ2-5; tentative D call: TRBD2 (5 bases). The assigned J gene may be wrong: the sequence end matches TRBJ2-7 better. CDR3 length equals 16 residues. Germline CDR1 reads SNHLY; CDR2 reads FYNNEI. The CDR3 nucleotides are TGTGCCAGCAGTGAAAACCCACGGACTTTTGGGTCCGAGCAGTACTTC. Translated: CASSENPRTFGSEQYF.

This clone was found once. J is TRBJ1-4 and V is TRBV28; D perhaps matches TRBD1 (5 bases). CDR3 length: 14 amino acids. Trimming pared 10 bases from V and 4 bases from J, leaving 16 bases between. Germline assignment: CDR1 MDHEN and CDR2 SYDVKM. The CDR3 nucleotides read TGTGCCATCGACGACAGCCTTAATAATGAAAAACTGTTTTTT. It specifies CAIDDSLNNEKLFF.

The V call is TRBV2, the J call TRBJ1-5, with 7 bases fitting TRBD1. V was pared by 2 bases and J by 0 bases, with 4 bases of the junction left unmatched. Looked up from germline, CDR1 is SNHLY and CDR2 is FYNNEI. This CDR3 region has 16 residues. CDR3 bases: TGTGCCAGCAGTGAACCAGGGGGGTATAGCAATCAGCCCCAGCATTTT. It specifies CASSEPGGYSNQPQHF.

This clone was detected only once. This chain joins TRBV27 and TRBJ1-1; D not certain. CDR1 and CDR2 (germline): MNHEY, SMNVEV (reference sequence). The ends were cut back, 4 bases at V and 0 bases at J, with 3 bases in the middle. The CDR3 contains 12 residues. CDR3 residues: CASSSVNTEAFF. CDR3 in DNA: TGTGCCAGCAGTTCTGTGAACACTGAAGCTTTCTTT.

This chain joins TRBV5-1 and TRBJ2-7; 9 nucleotides align to TRBD1. Per germline, CDR1 SGHRS and CDR2 YFSETQ. The CDR3 spans 15 residues. Losses at the gene ends were 0 bases for V and 2 bases for J; bases not matched to a gene: 3. CDR3 nucleotides: TGCGCCAGCAGCTTGGGGGGACAGGGAGCCTACGAGCAGTACTTC. This translates into CASSLGGQGAYEQYF.

The V and J genes are TRBV6-5 and TRBJ1-3; the D gene is possibly TRBD1 (5 bases). The CDR3 spans 15 residues. Between the trimmed V and J ends, which lost 5 bases and 2 bases, there was a span of 13 bases. Per the germline V gene, CDR1 is MNHEY and CDR2 is SVGAGI. CDR3 region: CASSRGYKTGNTIYF. DNA for the CDR3: TGTGCCAGCAGTAGGGGATACAAAACTGGAAACACCATATATTTT.

This clone was counted between two and nine times. The chain carries TRBV7-9 and TRBJ2-5, with D possibly matching TRBD1 (6 bases). The CDR3 is 17 amino acids. Trimming cost V 5 bases and J 6 bases, with 25 bases left between them. The germline CDR1 and CDR2 sequences are SEHNR and FQNEAQ (reference sequence). This CDR3 is CASSPPDRSNNHKTQYF. The CDR3 DNA reads as TGTGCCAGCAGCCCCCCCGACAGGTCAAACAACCACAAGACCCAGTACTTC.

In DNA, the CDR3 is TGTGCCAGCAGTCCCCCGGGACAGGGTGCCGACGAGCAGTACTTC. This sequence encodes CASSPPGQGADEQYF. The genes are TRBV27 and TRBJ2-7; 9 nucleotides agree with TRBD1. This CDR3 spans 15 amino acids. Germline CDR1 MNHEY, CDR2 SMNVEV (reference sequence). Trimming took 5 bases from V and 5 from J; bases not matched to a gene: 10.

This clone was found a few times. This rearrangement joins TRBV7-9 to TRBJ2-7; 7 bases are shared with TRBD2. CDR1 is SEHNR and CDR2 is FQNEAQ in the germline V gene (reference sequence). The length of the CDR3 is 15 residues. The trim removed 2 bases at V and 1 base at J, leaving 5 bases unmatched. This CDR3 reads CASSLTSAVSYEQYF. The DNA for the CDR3 is TGTGCCAGCAGCTTAACTAGCGCGGTATCCTACGAGCAGTACTTC.

V is TRBV6-1 and J is TRBJ2-7; D is perhaps TRBD1 (6 bases). This CDR3 has 12 residues. V was clipped by 9 bases and J by 3 bases, with 12 bases between them. The V gene's germline CDR1 is MNHNS and CDR2 SASEGT. The CDR3 sequence: CASSLQGYEQYF. The CDR3 DNA follows: TGTGCCAGTTCACTACAGGGCTACGAGCAGTACTTC.

The chain employs TRBV6-5 and TRBJ2-7; a possible D gene is TRBD1 (5 bases). The V and J ends lost 4 bases and 0 bases respectively, with 13 bases between them. Germline-derived CDR1 and CDR2 are MNHEY and SVGAGI. The CDR3 loop spans 15 amino acids. The DNA of the CDR3 is TGTGCCAGCAGTTGGACGGACGACAGCTCCTACGAGCAGTACTTC. It encodes CASSWTDDSSYEQYF.

This clone was observed a few times. V gene TRBV4-1 combines with J gene TRBJ1-5; weak D call: TRBD1 (5 bases). The germline gives CDR1 MGHRA, CDR2 YSYEKL. This CDR3 is built from 15 residues. V was clipped by 0 bases and J by 3 bases, with 9 bases between them. The CDR3 region has the DNA TGCGCCAGCAGCCAAGATGCGGGGGTCAATCAGCCCCAGCATTTT. Translated: CASSQDAGVNQPQHF.

J is TRBJ2-7 and V is TRBV7-8, with TRBD1 as a possible D gene (6 bases). Germline V gene data show CDR1 as SGHVS and CDR2 as FQNEAQ. The germline V and J ends were trimmed by 5 bases and 2 bases, with 16 bases remaining between them. CDR3 length equals 15 residues. CDR3: CASSPTATGTYEQYF. CDR3 nucleotide sequence: TGTGCCAGCAGCCCAACAGCGACAGGTACCTACGAGCAGTACTTC.

Regarding this clone: One junction end disagrees with the germline gene, perhaps due to a read error. The genes are TRBV28 and TRBJ2-2, with 8 positions matching TRBD1. The CDR3 is made up of 15 amino acids. The germline gives CDR1 MDHEN, CDR2 SYDVKM. CDR3 DNA: TGTGCCAGCACTTTAGCCCGGACAGGGCCCGGGGAGCTGTTTTTT. Amino acid sequence: CASTLARTGPGELFF.

This clone was counted a few times. This chain connects TRBV6-1 to TRBJ1-3; D not certain. Trimming took 4 bases from V and 0 from J, leaving 16 bases between them. The CDR3 length is 17 residues. Germline values: CDR1 MNHNS, CDR2 SASEGT. CDR3 sequence: CASSGGIVLSSGNTIYF. The CDR3 nucleotides are TGTGCCAGCAGTGGAGGTATTGTTCTAAGCTCTGGAAACACCATATATTTT.

The chain couples TRBV27 to TRBJ2-5; tentative D call: TRBD1 (6 bases). With 1 base removed from V and 2 bases from J, the gap between germline ends came to 8 bases. Germline CDR1 reads MNHEY; CDR2 reads SMNVEV (reference sequence). CDR3 length equals 14 residues. This chain's CDR3 is CASSLLGQQETQYF. In nucleotides, the CDR3 is TGTGCCAGCAGTTTATTAGGACAGCAAGAGACCCAGTACTTC.

The V call is TRBV7-9, the J call TRBJ2-5; unclear D gene. With 6 bases removed from V and 7 bases from J, the gap between germline ends came to 18 bases. The CDR3 extends over 14 amino acids. Germline V gene data show CDR1 as SEHNR and CDR2 as FQNEAQ (reference sequence). The CDR3, as DNA: TGTGCCAGCAGGCCCCTAGGCCCCGATGGGACCCAGTACTTC. Translation: CASRPLGPDGTQYF.

The chain combines TRBV29-1 with TRBJ2-7; tentatively, D is TRBD1 (6 bases). From germline, CDR1 is SQVTM and CDR2 ANQGSEA. Trimming stripped 6 bases from V and 0 bases from J, with 12 bases between. The CDR3 contains 13 residues. The CDR3 region has the DNA TGCAGCGTCCTGGACAGCGTCTCCTACGAGCAGTACTTC. Protein: CSVLDSVSYEQYF.

The chain employs TRBV25-1 and TRBJ1-4; 10 bases align to TRBD1. This CDR3 has 14 residues. Germline V gene sequence: CDR1 MGHDK, CDR2 SYGVNS. J gave up 8 bases and V 4 bases, and 4 bases lay outside the gene matches. The CDR3 protein is CASSGTGGEEKLFF. DNA of the CDR3: TGTGCCAGCAGTGGGACAGGGGGGGAAGAAAAACTGTTTTTT.

This clone appeared a few times. The chain combines TRBV28 with TRBJ1-1; 7 nucleotides agree with TRBD1. Trimming took 2 bases from V and 0 from J; bases not matched to a gene: 12. The V gene's germline CDR1 is MDHEN and CDR2 SYDVKM. The CDR3 has 18 residues. The CDR3, as DNA: TGTGCCAGCAGTTTAAGGGAATCACAGGGGCTCCTGAACACTGAAGCTTTCTTT. Translation: CASSLRESQGLLNTEAFF.

Here the CDR3 DNA reads TGTGCCAGCAGCTTAGAGCGGCTCTACGAGCAGTACTTC. It specifies CASSLERLYEQYF. The rearrangement joins TRBV7-8 to TRBJ2-7; possible D gene TRBD2, 5 bases. With 1 base removed from V and 3 bases from J, the gap between germline ends came to 7 bases. The CDR3 extends over 13 amino acids. Germline loops: CDR1 SGHVS, CDR2 FQNEAQ.

V gene TRBV27 combines with J gene TRBJ1-1; D is uncertain. V dropped 3 bases and J dropped 5 bases, with 13 bases sitting between them. The length of the CDR3 is 14 residues. Germline CDR1 and CDR2: MNHEY and SMNVEV (reference sequence). The CDR3 loop reads CASSFLGRETEAFF. Written as DNA, the CDR3 is TGTGCCAGCAGTTTTCTGGGGAGAGAAACTGAAGCTTTCTTT.

The chain has TRBV13 and TRBJ2-2; 10 bases map to TRBD2. CDR1 is PRHDT and CDR2 is FYEKMQ in the germline V gene (reference sequence). This CDR3 spans 17 amino acids. The ends lost 5 bases at V and 4 bases at J; junction bases unmatched: 10. The CDR3 here is CASSLMLAGDSTGELFF. The CDR3, as DNA: TGTGCCAGCAGCCTGATGCTAGCGGGGGACTCCACCGGGGAGCTGTTTTTT.

This rearrangement joins TRBV6-1 to TRBJ2-3, with TRBD2 matching over 10 bases. The CDR3 loop spans 14 amino acids. Germline lookup yields CDR1 MNHNS and CDR2 SASEGT. The ends lost 7 bases at V and 2 bases at J; junction bases unmatched: 3. The CDR3 region is CASISGGATDTQYF. Here the CDR3 DNA reads TGTGCCAGCATAAGCGGGGGGGCCACAGATACGCAGTATTTT.

This clone was detected only a few times. V is TRBV7-9 and J is TRBJ1-1; 8 bases line up with TRBD1. Germline trimming cut 5 bases from V and 3 bases from J; bases unmatched to any gene: 8. CDR3 size: 15 residues. Germline V gene sequence: CDR1 SEHNR, CDR2 FQNEAQ (reference sequence). The CDR3 loop reads CASSGWTGRDTEAFF. The CDR3 coding sequence is TGTGCCAGCAGCGGATGGACAGGGCGGGACACTGAAGCTTTCTTT.

The chain carries TRBV6-5 and TRBJ1-4; D remains unclear. The CDR3 has 15 amino acids. From germline, CDR1 is MNHEY and CDR2 SVGAGI. The V end was cut by 4 bases, the J end by 6 bases, with 15 bases between. CDR3: CASSSPDSGHEKLFF. Here the CDR3 DNA reads TGTGCCAGCAGTTCGCCGGACTCCGGACATGAAAAACTGTTTTTT.